This T cell receptor beta chain stems from a study of cytomegalovirus exposure and HLA in healthy donors. General study findings and limits: An ancestry cluster, one associated with Asian ancestry, reportedly showed fewer N-insertions than the approximately 670-donor mean in a later analysis. Evidence from a later analysis indicated that most CMV-associated TCR beta chains looked HLA-restricted. V- and J-gene trimming of TCR beta was linked (in a later analysis) to a missense DCLRE1C variant.

This clone has more than one count but fewer than ten. Its specificity is unknown. Both 60 Vbeta primers and 13 Jbeta primers went into the PCR. As handled by the study authors: The authors later counted roughly 79 million unique TCR beta chains, roughly 10 million of them shared. Profiled with immunoSEQ multiplex PCR; TCRdb holds only in-frame clones, not every one. That table gives V, J and clone size, and the DNA gave D and trimming. The profile covers a few hundred thousand clones, with 75% appearing a single time and 1.8% taken by the ten largest. The receptor was derived from a young woman in good health and CMV-seronegative. The sample consisted of PBMCs.

The CDR3 protein is CASSSSRLAGGWGDEQFF. The DNA for the CDR3 is TGTGCCAGCAGCTCGTCCCGACTAGCGGGAGGGTGGGGCGATGAGCAGTTCTTC. The chain is built from TRBV5-5 and TRBJ2-1; 14 positions match TRBD2. The CDR3 loop spans 18 amino acids. Germline V lookup: CDR1 SGHKS, CDR2 YYEKEE (reference sequence). With V trimmed by 3 bases and J by 8 bases, 13 bases remained unmatched.